The TCR beta chain described here comes from a study of shared clonotypes between healthy human individuals. Study results and limitations: Around 5% was the fraction of naive CD4 clonotypes found shared across several donors.

The table came from immunoSEQ multiplex PCR; TCRdb's copy has only in-frame clones and leaves some out. The sample lists roughly 760,000 clones, around 67% occurring once. This clone has more than one count but fewer than ten. The target antigen is unknown. The same CDR3 can be traced to other DNA sequences in this sample. The study drew all its donors from Caucasian adults living in Nashville, Tennessee. Germline V gene lookup returns CDR1 SGHDN and CDR2 FVKESK. The CDR3 runs to 13 residues. Trimming cost V 1 base and J 0 bases, with 4 bases left between them. This TCR was sampled from a woman in her twenties or thirties in good health. The chain combines TRBV14 with TRBJ2-7, with D hard to call. The sequenced sample consisted of memory CD4+ T cells sorted from blood. The subset here: CD45RA-negative fraction. The CDR3 DNA sequence: TGTGCCAGCAGCCAAGTCAACTCCTACGAGCAGTACTTC. Translated, it gives CASSQVNSYEQYF.